A single sample is the source of the 15 T cell receptor beta chains below, sequenced in a study of blood T cell repertoires in COVID-19. Method: immunoSEQ multiplex PCR; TCRdb's copy keeps in-frame clones and lacks some. The top ten clones hold around 4.8% of a sample with some 210,000 clones, around nine tenths of them seen once. Sequences were obtained from peripheral blood. The source is a woman aged 35 to 49 with acute or convalescent COVID-19.

The V and J genes are TRBV6-5 and TRBJ2-7, with 11 bases that match TRBD1. The V gene end was trimmed by 2 bases and the J gene end by 7 bases; junction bases not matched to a gene: 4. The CDR3 length is 14 residues. Looked up from germline, CDR1 is MNHEY and CDR2 is SVGAGI. The CDR3 DNA is TGTGCCAGCAGTTACGGGACAGGGGGTCAAGAGCAGTACGTC. Protein: CASSYGTGGQEQYV.

The chain links TRBV7-9 to TRBJ1-3, with a weak D call TRBD1 (5 bases). The CDR3 runs to 14 residues. V dropped 3 bases and J dropped 4 bases, with 10 bases sitting between them. Germline lookup yields CDR1 SEHNR and CDR2 FQNEAQ (reference sequence). In DNA form, the CDR3 reads TGTGCCAGCAGCTTGCCGGAGGGGGGAAACACCATATATTTT. Protein product: CASSLPEGGNTIYF.

This clone has just one count. The chain employs TRBV27 and TRBJ1-6, with a tentative D call TRBD1 (5 bases). Germline V gives CDR1 MNHEY, CDR2 SMNVEV (reference sequence). Trimming left V 2 bases short and J 0 bases short, with 14 bases between. The CDR3 totals 18 residues. CDR3: CASSLVGPGRSYNSPLHF. The CDR3 DNA sequence: TGTGCCAGCAGTTTAGTGGGGCCTGGCCGCTCCTATAATTCACCCCTCCACTTT.

V is TRBV11-3 and J is TRBJ2-3; maybe TRBD1 (5 bases). Germline lookup yields CDR1 SGHNT and CDR2 YENEEA. The CDR3 extends over 15 amino acids. Trimming removed 5 bases at V and 2 bases at J, with 14 bases between. The CDR3 bases are TGTGCCAGCAGCCCCCCCGGACACAACACAGATACGCAGTATTTT. Translation gives CASSPPGHNTDTQYF.

The rearrangement uses TRBV4-2 and TRBJ1-3; the D gene is possibly TRBD1 (6 bases). CDR3 length: 17 residues. Germline V lookup: CDR1 LGHNA, CDR2 YNFKEQ. Trimming took 4 bases from V and 8 from J, leaving 24 bases between them. CDR3 nucleotides: TGTGCCAGCAGCCCGCTCTTTCACGGGGACAAGTTAGACACCATATATTTT. Translated: CASSPLFHGDKLDTIYF.

As for this clone: Within the sample, other DNA sequences also encode this same CDR3. The chain employs TRBV12-3 or TRBV12-4 and TRBJ2-5, with a possible D match to TRBD2 (5 bases). This CDR3 comprises 11 residues. With 5 bases removed from V and 4 bases from J, the gap between germline ends came to 5 bases. This CDR3 reads CASSRGETQYF. The CDR3 bases are TGTGCCAGCAGTCGGGGAGAGACCCAGTACTTC.

The chain employs TRBV5-1 and TRBJ2-7; a possible D gene is TRBD2 (5 bases). Trimming cost V 4 bases and J 6 bases, with 14 bases left between them. The CDR3 spans 13 residues. Germline loops: CDR1 SGHRS, CDR2 YFSETQ. The CDR3 DNA sequence: TGCGCCAGCAGCCCTACAACGGGGTCCGAGCAGTACGTC. This encodes CASSPTTGSEQYV.

The chain employs TRBV4-1 and TRBJ1-2, with D unresolved. Looked up from germline, CDR1 is MGHRA and CDR2 is YSYEKL. This CDR3 region has 14 residues. Trimming removed 0 bases at V and 4 bases at J, with 9 bases between. CDR3 loop: CASSQDPGFYGYTF. Written as DNA, the CDR3 is TGCGCCAGCAGCCAAGATCCCGGGTTCTATGGCTACACCTTC.

The chain couples TRBV9 to TRBJ2-5, with D maybe TRBD2 (6 bases). This CDR3 spans 15 amino acids. Germline V gene data show CDR1 as SGDLS and CDR2 as YYNGEE. V lost 0 bases and J lost 4, with 13 bases in between. CDR3 coding DNA: TGTGCCAGCAGCGTAGGAGGAGGGTTGAGAGAGACCCAGTACTTC. Translated, it gives CASSVGGGLRETQYF.

The chain employs TRBV29-1 and TRBJ2-2, with D hard to call. V shed 5 bases and J shed 2 bases, with 12 bases lying between them. From germline, CDR1 is SQVTM and CDR2 ANQGSEA. This CDR3 has 14 amino acids. CDR3 in DNA: TGCAGCGTTAGTCGTCAGACAAACACCGGGGAGCTGTTTTTT. Encoded protein: CSVSRQTNTGELFF.

This chain connects TRBV11-2 to TRBJ1-4; a possible D gene is TRBD1 (5 bases). The CDR3 covers 14 residues. Between the trimmed V and J ends, which lost 5 bases and 6 bases, there was a span of 13 bases. The germline V gene has CDR1 SGHAT and CDR2 FQNNGV. The CDR3 reads CASSPPGGDEKLFF. The CDR3 DNA follows: TGTGCCAGCAGCCCCCCCGGAGGGGATGAAAAACTGTTTTTT.

The gene calls are TRBV21-1 and TRBJ2-1; TRBD2, as called in the table, went unchecked against the DNA. TRBV21-1 is listed as a pseudogene. The CDR3 spans 17 residues. This chain's CDR3 is CASSAGGLAGAYNEQFF. CDR3 nucleotide sequence: TGTGCCAGCAGCGCGGGGGGACTAGCGGGGGCCTACAATGAGCAGTTCTTC.

Only one count was recorded for this clone. V is TRBV10-3 and J is TRBJ1-2; D gene uncertain. Germline V lookup: CDR1 ENHRY, CDR2 SYGVKD. Trimming took off 2 bases at V and 6 bases at J, with 7 bases between the two ends. This CDR3 spans 12 amino acids. The CDR3 sequence: CAISETADGYTF. The DNA for the CDR3 is TGTGCCATCAGTGAGACAGCTGATGGCTACACCTTC.

The J gene is TRBJ2-5, the V gene TRBV3-1 (or the pseudogene TRBV3-2), with D maybe TRBD2 (5 bases). Germline CDR1 LGHDT, CDR2 YNNKEL (reference sequence). There are 15 residues in the CDR3. V lost 5 bases, J lost 3 bases, and 16 bases lay in between. As DNA, the CDR3 is TGTGCCAGCAGCTCACGATCCGGGGAAAAAGAGACCCAGTACTTC. This codes for CASSSRSGEKETQYF.

The chain is built from TRBV5-5 and TRBJ1-3; D is ambiguous. V was cut by 6 bases and J by 2 bases, with 12 bases left in between. Germline CDR1 and CDR2: SGHKS and YYEKEE (reference sequence). The CDR3 totals 14 residues. The CDR3 loop reads CASTMPEAGNTIYF. In DNA form, the CDR3 reads TGTGCCAGCACCATGCCAGAAGCTGGAAACACCATATATTTT.